A selection of T cell receptor beta chains follows, all from one sample in a study of blood T cell repertoires in COVID-19. The method was immunoSEQ multiplex PCR; TCRdb's version includes in-frame clones alone and lacks a portion of them. The sample lists some 200,000 clones; around 81% were seen once. Sequences were obtained from PBMCs or T cells enriched from blood (not recorded which). The origin of the receptors is a woman in her 50s with acute COVID-19. CDR3s include the opening cysteine and the closing phenylalanine or tryptophan. D genes are given only for firm matches. Not every row has a clone size; where given, it reads once, few, many or a size class.

j_call | d_call | v_call | clone_size | cdr3_aa | cdr3_nt
TRBJ2-5 | . | TRBV28 | . | CASSFLVQGRETQYF | TGTGCCAGCAGTTTCCTCGTCCAGGGAAGGGAGACCCAGTACTTC
TRBJ1-3 | . | TRBV10-1 | . | CASSESKALFSGNTIYF | TGCGCCAGCAGTGAGTCGAAAGCCTTATTCTCTGGAAACACCATATATTTT
TRBJ1-2 | TRBD1 | TRBV7-6 | once | CASSSGQGAGYTF | TGTGCCAGCAGTTCGGGACAGGGTGCGGGCTACACCTTC
TRBJ2-5 | . | TRBV30 | . | CAWRFGRQTQYF | TGTGCCTGGAGATTTGGGAGGCAGACCCAGTACTTC
TRBJ1-1 | . | TRBV19 | . | CASSIREGQPVTEAFF | TGTGCCAGTAGTATCCGCGAGGGTCAGCCAGTCACTGAAGCTTTCTTT
TRBJ2-7 | . | TRBV6-1 | . | CASSDGTFGGVQYF | TGTGCCAGCAGTGACGGGACATTCGGAGGCGTGCAGTACTTC
TRBJ1-1 | . | TRBV5-1 | . | CASSLQLENTEAFF | TGCGCCAGCAGCTTGCAGCTAGAGAACACTGAAGCTTTCTTT
TRBJ1-1 | . | TRBV6-5 | . | CASSYSNNANTEAFF | TGTGCCAGCAGCTACAGCAATAACGCTAACACTGAAGCTTTCTTT
TRBJ2-1 | . | TRBV2 | many | CASSEPLSSYNEQFF | TGTGCCAGCAGTGAACCCTTGAGCTCCTACAATGAGCAGTTCTTC
TRBJ2-5 | TRBD2 | TRBV2 | . | CASSDSSGGETQYF | TGTGCCAGCAGTGATTCTAGCGGGGGAGAGACCCAGTACTTC
TRBJ1-1 | TRBD1 | TRBV7-8 | . | CASSLQDRGTEAFF | TGTGCCAGCAGCTTACAGGACAGGGGAACTGAAGCTTTCTTT
TRBJ1-2 | . | TRBV6-6 | . | CASSYSTSGYTF | TGTGCCAGCAGTTACTCGACAAGTGGCTACACCTTC
TRBJ2-1 | TRBD2 | TRBV5-1 | . | CASRAGGLDNEQFF | TGCGCCAGCAGGGCGGGGGGGCTAGACAATGAGCAGTTCTTC
TRBJ2-1 | TRBD1 | TRBV28 | once | CASRDPQGLRGEQFF | TGTGCCAGCAGGGACCCACAGGGGCTGAGGGGTGAGCAGTTCTTC
TRBJ1-1 | TRBD1 | TRBV6-5 | . | CASSYQGASTEAFF | TGTGCCAGCAGTTACCAGGGGGCGAGCACTGAAGCTTTCTTT
TRBJ1-5 | TRBD1 | TRBV4-1 | . | CASSRGTGNQPQHF | TGCGCCAGCAGCCGCGGGACAGGCAATCAGCCCCAGCATTTT
TRBJ2-5 | TRBD2 | TRBV18 | . | CASSPLGLQETQYF | TGTGCCAGCTCACCGTTGGGACTACAAGAGACCCAGTACTTC
TRBJ1-2 | . | TRBV19 | . | CASSRTPGDNGYTF | TGTGCCAGTAGTAGGACCCCAGGGGACAATGGCTACACCTTC
TRBJ2-3 | . | TRBV6-5 | . | CASSLQGIGTDTQYF | TGTGCCAGCAGTTTACAGGGTATCGGCACAGATACGCAGTATTTT
TRBJ2-7 | . | TRBV27 | . | CASSLTTGNYEQYF | TGTGCCAGCAGTCTCACGACAGGAAACTACGAGCAGTACTTC
TRBJ2-5 | . | TRBV2 | . | CASRNFAETQYF | TGTGCCAGCAGAAACTTTGCGGAGACCCAGTACTTC
TRBJ2-3 | . | TRBV7-2 | . | CASSPIGRANTQYF | TGTGCCAGCAGCCCAATCGGCAGGGCAAATACGCAGTATTTT
TRBJ1-6 | TRBD1 | TRBV27 | . | CASSLDRVGSPLHF | TGTGCCAGCAGTTTGGACAGGGTCGGGTCACCCCTCCACTTT
TRBJ1-4 | . | TRBV5-6 | . | CASSLAGQGYWGEKLFF | TGTGCCAGCAGCTTGGCCGGGCAGGGGTATTGGGGTGAAAAACTGTTTTTT
TRBJ2-2 | TRBD2 | TRBV7-2 | many | CASSLAEANTGELFF | TGTGCCAGCAGCCTAGCGGAGGCGAACACCGGGGAGCTGTTTTTT
TRBJ2-3 | . | TRBV28 | . | CASSQINPITDTQYF | TGTGCCAGCAGTCAGATAAACCCAATCACAGATACGCAGTATTTT
TRBJ2-7 | TRBD2 | TRBV18 | few | CASSPSGAGGLNEQYF | TGTGCCAGCTCTCCGTCTGGTGCGGGAGGGCTCAACGAGCAGTACTTC
TRBJ2-2 | TRBD1 | TRBV5-1 | . | CASSLAGRGTGELFF | TGCGCCAGCAGCTTGGCGGGCAGGGGGACCGGGGAGCTGTTTTTT
TRBJ1-1 | . | TRBV5-1 | . | CASSPGGFVTEAFF | TGCGCCAGCAGCCCCGGGGGGTTTGTCACTGAAGCTTTCTTT
TRBJ2-7 | . | TRBV5-5 | . | CASSPSGLYEQYF | TGTGCCAGCAGCCCCTCTGGACTGTACGAGCAGTACTTC
TRBJ2-7 | . | TRBV5-1 | few | CASSLGAGYLNSEQYF | TGCGCCAGCAGCTTGGGGGCAGGGTATTTGAACAGCGAGCAGTACTTC
TRBJ2-4 | . | TRBV12-3/TRBV12-4 | . | CASSLGVSPPDF | TGTGCCAGCAGTTTAGGAGTCTCCCCTCCGGACTTC